Shown below are 30 T cell receptor beta chains from a single sample sequenced in a study of neurological immune-mediated disorders (dated by TCRdb to between 2018 and 2020). The sample's time point label, decoded: longitudinal time-point 3. Library prep was done by 5' RACE. Data came from an Illumina HiSeq 2500. TCRdb's own reprocessing of the public reads used fastp at Q25 and MiXCR and kept productive beta chains. Entries that share a CDR3 protein sequence are merged under the most common genes and DNA. The sample includes about 81,000 distinct CDR3 sequences, with under 4.5% observed a single time. The ten largest clonotypes hold roughly 5.6% of the sample. Sequenced material: PBMCs. The receptors shown here come from a woman aged 55-70 years with multiple sclerosis.

This clonotype was counted ten times or more. V is TRBV7-9 and J is TRBJ2-7; tentatively, D is TRBD1 (6 bases). The CDR3 totals 15 residues. The V gene's germline CDR1 is SEHNR and CDR2 FQNEAQ (reference sequence). V lost 5 bases to trimming and J lost 1 base, with 15 bases between them. The CDR3 DNA reads TGTGCCAGCAGCCCCCGGGCAGGGGAGTCCTACGAGCAGTACTTC. This sequence encodes CASSPRAGESYEQYF.

This clonotype has at least ten counts. This chain uses TRBV5-1 with TRBJ2-1, with 10 nucleotides matching TRBD1. The ends lost 4 bases at V and 8 bases at J; junction bases unmatched: 6. The CDR3 covers 14 residues. The germline V gene has CDR1 SGHRS and CDR2 YFSETQ. The CDR3 spells CASSLTGGLDEQFF. The CDR3 DNA reads TGCGCCAGCAGCCTGACAGGGGGCTTGGATGAGCAGTTCTTC.

This clonotype was detected ten times or more. The V and J genes are TRBV27 and TRBJ1-2; no reliable D call. Germline assignment: CDR1 MNHEY and CDR2 SMNVEV (reference sequence). Trimming took 10 bases from V and 3 from J, leaving 18 bases between them. The CDR3 sequence is 14 residues long. CDR3 sequence: CATGPRGTHYGYTF. The CDR3 bases are TGTGCCACAGGACCACGAGGAACCCACTATGGCTACACCTTC.

This clonotype was seen at least ten times. This chain uses TRBV7-8 with TRBJ1-1; D is perhaps TRBD1 (5 bases). The CDR3 contains 14 residues. The V and J ends lost 7 bases and 1 base respectively, with 13 bases between them. Per germline, CDR1 SGHVS and CDR2 FQNEAQ. This CDR3 is CASNHRQGNTEAFF. The CDR3 bases are TGTGCCAGCAACCATAGGCAGGGGAACACTGAAGCTTTCTTT.

At least ten counts were recorded for this clonotype. This chain links TRBV20-1 with TRBJ2-1, with a tentative D call TRBD2 (6 bases). CDR3 length: 15 amino acids. Germline V gene data show CDR1 as DFQATT and CDR2 as SNEGSKA (reference sequence). V gave up 3 bases and J gave up 0 bases, with 12 bases separating them. CDR3 protein: CSARGLPSSYNEQFF. DNA for the CDR3: TGCAGTGCTAGGGGACTCCCGAGCTCCTACAATGAGCAGTTCTTC.

This clonotype was detected many times. This chain links TRBV7-9 with TRBJ2-7, with D tentatively TRBD1 (6 bases). This CDR3 is built from 15 residues. CDR1 and CDR2 from the germline V gene are SEHNR and FQNEAQ (reference sequence). V shed 1 base and J shed 6 bases, with 16 bases lying between them. CDR3 in amino acids: CASSLDGTGRVEQYF. The CDR3, as DNA: TGTGCCAGCAGCTTAGACGGTACAGGGCGAGTCGAGCAGTACTTC.

The chain recombines TRBV30 with TRBJ1-2; weak D call: TRBD1 (5 bases). Trimming took 0 bases from V and 4 from J, leaving 9 bases between them. The CDR3 extends over 13 amino acids. The germline V gene encodes CDR1 GTSNPN and CDR2 SVGIG (reference sequence). CDR3 sequence: CAWSVLQVYGYTF. Written as DNA, the CDR3 is TGTGCCTGGAGTGTACTACAGGTCTATGGCTACACCTTC.

There are a few counts of this clonotype. This may come from a read error, since a much larger clone is one base off. V usage is TRBV6-5 and J usage is TRBJ2-7; no clear D gene. From germline, CDR1 is MNHEY and CDR2 SVGAGI. V dropped 6 bases and J dropped 3 bases, with 12 bases sitting between them. The CDR3 is 13 amino acids. The CDR3 DNA reads as TGTGCCAGCAGGCGGACGGATGGCTACGAGCAGTACTTC. It translates to CASRRTDGYEQYF.

This clonotype was found many times. J is TRBJ2-1 and V is TRBV6-5; D call uncertain. Trimming pared 2 bases from V and 7 bases from J, leaving 9 bases between. The CDR3 loop spans 13 amino acids. Germline V gene data show CDR1 as MNHEY and CDR2 as SVGAGI. The CDR3 is CASSYRSANEQFF. The CDR3 nucleotides read TGTGCCAGCAGTTACCGGTCGGCTAATGAGCAGTTCTTC.

Ten or more counts support this clonotype. The chain uses TRBV5-1 and TRBJ2-1; TRBD2 aligns across 8 bases. V lost 3 bases to trimming and J lost 4 bases; unmatched junction nucleotides: 18. The CDR3 length is 19 residues. Germline V CDR1 and CDR2: SGHRS, YFSETQ. The CDR3 is CASSYPLTGGQFVYNEQFF. CDR3 bases: TGCGCCAGCAGCTACCCCTTGACGGGGGGGCAGTTTGTTTACAATGAGCAGTTCTTC.

This clonotype was seen many times. The chain employs TRBV7-9 and TRBJ2-5; TRBD2 aligns across 12 bases. Germline lookup yields CDR1 SEHNR and CDR2 FQNEAQ (reference sequence). After removal of 5 bases from V and 5 bases from J, the junction contained 9 bases not matched to a gene. CDR3 length equals 16 residues. CDR3 DNA sequence: TGTGCCAGCAGCCCAGGCCTAGCGGGGGGGCGTGAGACCCAGTACTTC. It translates to CASSPGLAGGRETQYF.

This clonotype was seen repeatedly, ten times or more. V gene TRBV11-2 combines with J gene TRBJ1-1; TRBD1 might be the D (6 bases). V was shortened by 0 bases and J by 4 bases, with 12 bases between the two germline ends. CDR1 SGHAT and CDR2 FQNNGV come from the germline V gene. The CDR3 extends over 15 amino acids. The CDR3 nucleotides are TGTGCCAGCAGCTTAGATCGATTGGGGGCCACTGAAGCTTTCTTT. This sequence encodes CASSLDRLGATEAFF. The variable domain in full, completed from reference TRBV11-2 and TRBJ1-1, reads EAGVAQSPRYKIIEKRQSVAFWCNPISGHATLYWYQQILGQGPKLLIQFQNNGVVDDSQLPKDRFSAERLKGVDSTLKIQPAKLEDSAVYLCASSLDRLGATEAFFGQGTRLTVV.

This clonotype was seen once. A much larger clone differs from this one at a single base, so this may be a read error. This rearrangement joins TRBV5-6 to TRBJ2-3; D is unresolved. CDR3 size: 13 residues. V was trimmed by 6 bases and J by 2 bases, leaving 10 bases between them. Per germline, CDR1 SGHDT and CDR2 YYEEEE. Here the CDR3 DNA reads TGTGCCAGCACCGAACACAACACAGATACGCAGTATTTT. Translating gives CASTEHNTDTQYF.

This clonotype was seen at least ten times. V usage is TRBV20-1 and J usage is TRBJ2-3; TRBD1 matches at 7 bases. The CDR3 has 15 residues. Looked up from germline, CDR1 is DFQATT and CDR2 is SNEGSKA (reference sequence). V trimming: 4 bases; J trimming: 7 bases; junction bases outside the gene matches: 14. The CDR3, as DNA: TGCAGTGCTAAACCCCGGGACAGCGTTTTTCATACGCAGTATTTT. It translates to CSAKPRDSVFHTQYF.

This clonotype was seen many times. The chain recombines TRBV6-5 with TRBJ2-1, with D perhaps matching TRBD2 (6 bases). V shed 10 bases and J shed 5 bases, with 18 bases lying between them. Germline V gene data show CDR1 as MNHEY and CDR2 as SVGAGI. The CDR3 has 14 amino acids. CDR3 in amino acids: CATSPWGDNNEQFF. Written as DNA, the CDR3 is TGTGCCACCTCGCCTTGGGGGGATAACAATGAGCAGTTCTTC.

This clonotype was counted between two and nine times. The chain is built from TRBV2 and TRBJ1-1; D possibly corresponds to TRBD1 (6 bases). V lost 7 bases, J lost 2 bases, and 17 bases lay in between. The CDR3 spans 15 residues. Germline assignment: CDR1 SNHLY and CDR2 FYNNEI. The CDR3 region is CASTLRPGTNTEAFF. The CDR3 DNA is TGTGCCAGCACCCTTAGGCCAGGGACAAACACTGAAGCTTTCTTT.

On this clonotype: It may be a read error: a sequence one base away is much more abundant. The rearrangement links TRBV5-1 to TRBJ1-2; weak D call: TRBD1 (5 bases). Germline V gene sequence: CDR1 SGHRS, CDR2 YFSETQ. The CDR3 totals 12 residues. V lost 3 bases to trimming and J lost 5 bases, with 8 bases between them. The CDR3 DNA reads as TGCGCCAGCAGCTCGGACAAATATGGCTACACCTTC. Protein: CASSSDKYGYTF.

Many counts were recorded for this clonotype. The chain links TRBV9 to TRBJ2-1; D may be TRBD1 (6 bases). The germline CDR1 and CDR2 sequences are SGDLS and YYNGEE. The CDR3 spans 14 residues. The V end was cut by 7 bases, the J end by 0 bases, with 11 bases between. The CDR3 here is CASGGPSSYNEQFF. The CDR3 bases are TGTGCCAGCGGGGGCCCAAGCTCCTACAATGAGCAGTTCTTC.

In this sample, this clonotype turned up many times. The rearrangement uses TRBV9 and TRBJ1-1; 7 bases are a match to TRBD1. Germline V gives CDR1 SGDLS, CDR2 YYNGEE. This CDR3 spans 16 amino acids. The trim removed 0 bases at V and 2 bases at J, leaving 7 bases unmatched. The CDR3 DNA sequence: TGTGCCAGCAGCGTAGATCCGACAGGGACCAACACTGAAGCTTTCTTT. Translation: CASSVDPTGTNTEAFF.

This clonotype was recorded at least ten times. The chain carries TRBV5-1 and TRBJ1-2; 9 bases match TRBD1. The length of the CDR3 is 15 residues. Per the germline V gene, CDR1 is SGHRS and CDR2 is YFSETQ. Trimming removed 1 base from V and 8 bases from J; junction bases left unmatched: 9. The CDR3 spells CASSLPETGGGGYTF. In DNA form, the CDR3 reads TGCGCCAGCAGCTTGCCGGAAACAGGGGGCGGCGGCTACACCTTC.

The rearrangement links TRBV12-3 or TRBV12-4 to TRBJ2-1; the match to TRBD2 covers 12 bases. The CDR3 has 12 amino acids. With 5 bases clipped from V and 15 bases from J, the junction kept 5 bases outside the gene matches. CDR3 amino acids: CASSPSSGGVFF. CDR3 DNA sequence: TGTGCCAGCAGTCCCTCTAGCGGGGGGGTGTTCTTC.

This clonotype was found many times. The rearrangement joins TRBV7-2 to TRBJ2-1; 9 bases are a match to TRBD1. V dropped 5 bases and J dropped 4; count of bases not matched to a gene: 6. The germline V gene has CDR1 SGHTA and CDR2 FQGNSA. The CDR3 spans 15 residues. The CDR3 DNA is TGTGCCAGCAGCCGGACAGGGGAGGGGTACAATGAGCAGTTCTTC. It encodes CASSRTGEGYNEQFF.

This clonotype was picked up many times. The J gene is TRBJ1-2, the V gene TRBV12-3 or TRBV12-4; no firm D call. The CDR3 sequence is 13 residues long. Deletions cut 2 bases from V and 3 bases from J, with 7 bases between. The CDR3 coding sequence is TGTGCCAGCAGTTTAATGGCAGACTATGGCTACACCTTC. Residues: CASSLMADYGYTF.

In this sample, this clonotype turned up many times. CDR3 in amino acids: CASTLEGQEREQYF. CDR3 coding DNA: TGTGCCAGCACCCTGGAGGGGCAGGAGCGCGAGCAGTACTTC. The V gene is TRBV6-6, the J gene TRBJ2-7; perhaps TRBD2 as D (6 bases). With 7 bases removed from V and 6 bases from J, the gap between germline ends came to 19 bases. From germline, CDR1 is MNHNY and CDR2 SVGAGI (reference sequence). The CDR3 runs to 14 residues.

This clonotype was counted at least ten times. The chain links TRBV15 to TRBJ1-1; D might be TRBD1 (5 bases). The CDR3 has 15 amino acids. Per the germline V gene, CDR1 is LNHNV and CDR2 is YYDKDF (reference sequence). V lost 3 bases, J lost 1 base, and 12 bases lay in between. The CDR3 DNA is TGTGCCACCAGCAGCCGACAGATCAAGAACACTGAAGCTTTCTTT. It encodes CATSSRQIKNTEAFF.

The gene calls are TRBV28 and TRBJ1-1; perhaps TRBD1 as D (5 bases). V was shortened by 6 bases and J by 3 bases, with 17 bases between the two germline ends. Germline CDR1 MDHEN, CDR2 SYDVKM. This CDR3 is built from 15 residues. The CDR3 DNA follows: TGTGCCAGCAGCCCAGGGATTGGGGTGGACACTGAAGCTTTCTTT. Translated, it gives CASSPGIGVDTEAFF.

This clonotype is medium-sized. This chain connects TRBV27 to TRBJ2-5; maybe TRBD2 (6 bases). Germline V CDR1 and CDR2: MNHEY, SMNVEV (reference sequence). V shed 5 bases and J shed 2 bases, with 24 bases lying between them. The CDR3 is 18 amino acids. CDR3 loop: CASSPHSGGGNVQETQYF. CDR3 sequence (DNA): TGTGCCAGCAGTCCTCATTCAGGCGGAGGGAACGTGCAAGAGACCCAGTACTTC.

This clonotype was counted at least ten times. The chain employs TRBV7-9 and TRBJ1-1; D perhaps matches TRBD1 (6 bases). V was shortened by 5 bases and J by 6 bases, with 10 bases between the two germline ends. This CDR3 has 12 amino acids. Germline lookup yields CDR1 SEHNR and CDR2 FQNEAQ (reference sequence). CDR3 nucleotide sequence: TGTGCCAGCAGCCGGGACATCCCTGAAGCTTTCTTT. Protein sequence: CASSRDIPEAFF.

There are many counts of this clonotype. This chain joins TRBV20-1 and TRBJ2-3; D is ambiguous. The V end was cut by 3 bases, the J end by 4 bases, with 11 bases between. The germline CDR1 and CDR2 sequences are DFQATT and SNEGSKA (reference sequence). This CDR3 has 13 amino acids. CDR3 coding DNA: TGCAGTGCTAGGGGCCCCGGCGCAGATACGCAGTATTTT. It yields the protein CSARGPGADTQYF.

This clonotype was counted ten times or more. The chain has TRBV20-1 and TRBJ1-2; possibly TRBD1 for D (6 bases). The V gene lost 3 bases and the J gene lost 4 bases, with 24 bases spanning the gap. This CDR3 spans 17 amino acids. In germline, CDR1 is DFQATT, CDR2 SNEGSKA (reference sequence). CDR3 bases: TGCAGTGCTAGCCGGAGCATAGGACAGCTGAAACTCTATGGCTACACCTTC. Protein sequence: CSASRSIGQLKLYGYTF.